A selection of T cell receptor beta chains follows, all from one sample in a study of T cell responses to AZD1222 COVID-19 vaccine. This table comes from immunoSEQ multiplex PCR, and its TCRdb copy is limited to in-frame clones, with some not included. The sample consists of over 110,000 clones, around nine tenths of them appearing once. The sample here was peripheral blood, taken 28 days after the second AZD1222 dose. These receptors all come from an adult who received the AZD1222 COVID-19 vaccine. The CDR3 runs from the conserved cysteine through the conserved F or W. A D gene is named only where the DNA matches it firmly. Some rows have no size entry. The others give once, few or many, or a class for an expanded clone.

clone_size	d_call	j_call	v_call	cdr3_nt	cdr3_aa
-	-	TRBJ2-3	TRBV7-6	TGTGCCAGCAGCTTAGGACTAGATACGCAGTATTTT	CASSLGLDTQYF
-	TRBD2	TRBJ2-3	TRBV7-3	TGTGCCAGCAGCCTCCTAGCGGGGACCACAGATACGCAGTATTTT	CASSLLAGTTDTQYF
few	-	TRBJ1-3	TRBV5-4	TGTGCCAGCAGCTTGGCCGGGACTTCAGGAAACACCATATATTTT	CASSLAGTSGNTIYF
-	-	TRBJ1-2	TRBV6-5	TGCGCCAGCAGCCGAGGGCGAGAAGCTAACTATGGCTACACCTTC	CASSRGREANYGYTF
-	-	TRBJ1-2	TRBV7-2	TGTGCCAGCAGCTTAGCAGGGACCGGAAGCTATGGCTACACCTTC	CASSLAGTGSYGYTF
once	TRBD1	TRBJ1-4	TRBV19	TGTGCCAGTAGTATCCGGACAGGGGCTAATGAAAAACTGTTTTTT	CASSIRTGANEKLFF
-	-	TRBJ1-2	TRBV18	TGTGCCAGCTCACCGGTTAGGACACCCACTAACTATGGCTACACCTTC	CASSPVRTPTNYGYTF
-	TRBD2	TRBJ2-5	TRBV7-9	TGTGCCAGCAGAGACGTGAGCGGGAGGGAGTGGGAGACCCAGTACTTC	CASRDVSGREWETQYF
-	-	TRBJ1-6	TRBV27	TGTGCCAGCAGGAGGGATGGGACCCACCCCCCATCGGTCCCCCTCCACTTT	CASRRDGTHPPSVPLHF
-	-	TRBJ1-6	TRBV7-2	TGTGCCAGCAGCTTCGGAACTTATAATTCACCCCTCCACTTT	CASSFGTYNSPLHF
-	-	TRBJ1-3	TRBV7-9	TGTGCCAGCAGCTTAGACAGGGACTCTGGAAACACCATATATTTT	CASSLDRDSGNTIYF
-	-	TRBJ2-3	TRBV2	TGTGCCAGCATTATTAGGGGGACTAGCACAGATACGCAGTATTTT	CASIIRGTSTDTQYF
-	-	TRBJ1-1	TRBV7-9	TGTGCCAGCAGCAACGAAGGATCGGGCACTGAAGCTTTCTTT	CASSNEGSGTEAFF
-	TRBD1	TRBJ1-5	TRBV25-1	TGTGCCAGCAGTGGTACAGGGGGAGGACAGCCCCAGCATTTT	CASSGTGGGQPQHF
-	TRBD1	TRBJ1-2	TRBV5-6	TGTGCCAGCAGCTTGATGACAGGGGATGACTATGGCTACACCTTC	CASSLMTGDDYGYTF
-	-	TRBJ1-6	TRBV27	TGTGCCAGCAGTTTGAGGGCCGAAAACAGGGACTCGTCATATAATTCACCCCTCCACTTT	CASSLRAENRDSSYNSPLHF
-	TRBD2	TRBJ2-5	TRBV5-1	TGCGCCAGCAGCTTGGTAGCTAGCGGTGGGGAGACCCAGTACTTC	CASSLVASGGETQYF
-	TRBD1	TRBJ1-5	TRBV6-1	TGTGCCAGCAGTGAAGACAGGGGGCGTCAGCCCCAGCATTTT	CASSEDRGRQPQHF
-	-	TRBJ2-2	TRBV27	TGTGCCAGCAGACGGGGGACAGCGAACACCGGGGAGCTGTTTTTT	CASRRGTANTGELFF
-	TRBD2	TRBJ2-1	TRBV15	TGTGCCACCAGCAGAGTACCTAGCGGGAGTGGCAATGAGCAGTTCTTC	CATSRVPSGSGNEQFF
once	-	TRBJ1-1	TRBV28	TGTGCCAGCAGTAGGGGGGACACTGAAGCTTTCTTT	CASSRGDTEAFF
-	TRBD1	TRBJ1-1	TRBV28	TGTGCCAGCAGGCAACAGGGGTCCACTGAAGCTTTCTTT	CASRQQGSTEAFF
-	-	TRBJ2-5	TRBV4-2	TGTGCCAGCAGCCAAGGTTTTAGGGGGGAGACCCAGTACTTC	CASSQGFRGETQYF
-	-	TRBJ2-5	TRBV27	TGTGCCAGCAGTTGGAGAACAGGGAGGGCCCAAGAGACCCAGTACTTC	CASSWRTGRAQETQYF
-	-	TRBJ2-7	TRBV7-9	TGTGCCAGCAGCTTGAACTCCTACGAGCAGTACTTC	CASSLNSYEQYF
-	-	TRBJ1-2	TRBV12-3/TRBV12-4	TGTGCCAGCAGTCCGCCGGGACAAAACGTCTACACCTTC	CASSPPGQNVYTF
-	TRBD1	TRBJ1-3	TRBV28	TGTGCCAGCAGTTTGAGCGCCGGACAGGGTCAAACTGGAAACACCATATATTTT	CASSLSAGQGQTGNTIYF
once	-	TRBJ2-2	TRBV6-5	TGTGCCAGCAGTTACCGGGCCGCCAGGGAGCTGTTTTTT	CASSYRAARELFF
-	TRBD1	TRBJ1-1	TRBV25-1	TGTGCCAGCAGTGAATTAGACAGGGGGCGAACTGAAGCTTTCTTT	CASSELDRGRTEAFF
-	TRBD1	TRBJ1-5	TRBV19	TGTGCCAGTGGGGACAGGGGCAATCAGCCCCAGCATTTT	CASGDRGNQPQHF
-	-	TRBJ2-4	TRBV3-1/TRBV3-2	TGTGCCAGCAGCCAAGCGGGTAGCCAGGACATTCAGTACTTC	CASSQAGSQDIQYF
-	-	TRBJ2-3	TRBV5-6	TGTGCCAGCAGCTTCCCAGAGACCGGGCCCGGCGATCGGGATACGCAGTATTTT	CASSFPETGPGDRDTQYF
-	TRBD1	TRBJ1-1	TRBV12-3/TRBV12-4	TGTGCCAGCAGTTCGGGACAGGTTGAAGCTTTCTTT	CASSSGQVEAFF
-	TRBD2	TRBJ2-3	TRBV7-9	TGTGCCAGCAGCCCTGGACTAGCGGGAACCCCCACAGATACGCAGTATTTT	CASSPGLAGTPTDTQYF
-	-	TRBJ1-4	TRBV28	TGTGCCAGCAGTTTGGGCGAAAAACTGTTTTTT	CASSLGEKLFF
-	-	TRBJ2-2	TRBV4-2	TGTGCCAGCAGCCGCCCGGGAAGGCGGCCTACCGGGGAGCTGTTTTTT	CASSRPGRRPTGELFF